Presented here are 5 T cell receptor beta chains from one specimen sequenced in a study of response to subunit inactivated influenza vaccine. MiXCR, run by TCRdb on the RT-PCR reads, gives a single entry per CDR3 protein. The data contain about 540,000 distinct CDR3 sequences, under 30% of them singletons. Another study also made use of these data, one on T cells expressing NK-cell markers. In that study: TCR beta libraries carry UMIs added by 5'RACE template switching.

The material was CD4+ T cells sorted from PBMCs, obtained 11 to 12 days after vaccination. The receptors were gathered from a man aged 50-60 years who received an inactivated influenza vaccine.

This clonotype was detected only a few times. The J gene is TRBJ1-2, the V gene TRBV27; D might be TRBD1 (6 bases). Germline V lookup: CDR1 MNHEY, CDR2 SMNVEV (reference sequence). Between the trimmed V and J ends, which lost 6 bases and 2 bases, there was a span of 10 bases. The CDR3 sequence is 13 residues long. The CDR3 region is CASSGQLNYGYTF. The DNA for the CDR3 is TGTGCCAGCAGCGGACAGTTGAACTATGGCTACACCTTC.

The chain employs TRBV5-1 and TRBJ2-7; 8 nucleotides line up with TRBD1. This CDR3 region has 15 residues. J gave up 4 bases and V 3 bases, and 9 bases lay outside the gene matches. Germline CDR1 and CDR2: SGHRS and YFSETQ. The CDR3 loop is CASSSPGGTGYEQYF. The DNA of the CDR3 is TGCGCCAGCAGCTCCCCTGGCGGGACAGGATACGAGCAGTACTTC. The variable domain in full, completed from reference TRBV5-1 and TRBJ2-7, reads KAGVTQTPRYLIKTRGQQVTLSCSPISGHRSVSWYQQTPGQGLQFLFEYFSETQRNKGNFPGRFSGRQFSNSRSEMNVSTLELGDSALYLCASSSPGGTGYEQYFGPGTRLTVT.

V gene TRBV12-3 or TRBV12-4 combines with J gene TRBJ1-5; perhaps TRBD1 as D (6 bases). With 3 bases removed from V and 1 base from J, the gap between germline ends came to 10 bases. The CDR3 is 15 residues long. The CDR3 protein is CASSFAGESNQPQHF. CDR3 DNA: TGTGCCAGCAGTTTCGCAGGGGAGAGCAATCAGCCCCAGCATTTT.

V and J are TRBV7-9 and TRBJ2-2; TRBD1 matches at 10 bases. V shed 4 bases and J 7 bases; nucleotides not matched to a gene: 6. The CDR3 runs to 15 residues. Germline-derived CDR1 and CDR2 are SEHNR and FQNEAQ (reference sequence). CDR3 DNA: TGTGCCAGCAGCTCATCGGACAGGGGGTTCGGGGAGCTGTTTTTT. Protein sequence: CASSSSDRGFGELFF.

The table lists this clonotype with a few counts. The chain carries TRBV6-1 and TRBJ1-1; unclear D gene. Trimming shortened V by 7 bases and J by 1 base, and 10 bases separated the two germline ends. The CDR3 totals 13 residues. Germline V gene lookup returns CDR1 MNHNS and CDR2 SASEGT. The CDR3 sequence: CASNPTTNTEAFF. For the CDR3, the DNA is TGTGCCAGCAATCCGACAACGAACACTGAAGCTTTCTTT.